A selection of T cell receptor beta chains follows, all from one sample in a study of shared clonotypes between healthy human individuals. Assay used: immunoSEQ multiplex PCR; TCRdb lists only in-frame clones, some missing. Here the sample spans more than 550,000 clones, about 91% being singletons. What was sequenced was naive CD8+ T cells sorted from blood. These receptors all come from a man under 40 in good health. The CDR3 runs from the conserved cysteine through the conserved F or W. Fields, in order: clone size, V gene, CDR3 protein. Part of the rows lack a size; the others show once, few, many or a class for expanded clones.

>NA|TRBV27
CASSGQGRVNQPQHF
>NA|TRBV29-1
CSLTLGVGVETQYF
>NA|TRBV13
CASSARGGRALSSYNEQFF
>NA|TRBV2
CASIGGTQETQYF
>NA|TRBV14
CASSQDVPGQGNNEQFF
>NA|TRBV28
CASSLPGEGDYGYTF
>once|TRBV28
CASSLGGGTVLYEQYF
>NA|TRBV7-6
CASSSSGGAGETQYF
>NA|TRBV15
CATSRDVTSGSYEQYF
>NA|TRBV27
CASSLNREGEKLFF
>NA|TRBV28
CASSFPPSGFQETQYF
>NA|TRBV4-3
CASSLSPGQSHYNEQFF
>NA|TRBV7-4
CASSLRDRGPPSYEQYF
>NA|TRBV19
CARAPVGGQSYEQYF
>once|TRBV29-1
CSVEYGRSGSFQYF
>NA|TRBV7-9
CASSAARNGANVLTF
>NA|TRBV7-3
CASSLTGTGVTEAFF
>NA|TRBV19
CASSITGGQDEQYF
>once|TRBV5-8
CASSLWDSTYEQYF
>NA|TRBV7-9
CASSLSSGSVYNEQFF
>NA|TRBV15
CATSTEGRNEQYF
>NA|TRBV2
CASRVGWTRQNEQFF
>NA|TRBV11-2
CASRDEMNTEAFF
>NA|TRBV6-6
CASSTGTGSTEQFF
>NA|TRBV6-6
CASSFSRGYSEAFF
>NA|TRBV6-6
CASSYGTGTEAFF
>NA|TRBV11-2
CASRPGTGASYEQYF
>NA|TRBV10-3
CAIRFASGSSYEQYF
>NA|TRBV14
CASSQKGQGSTIYF
>NA|TRBV28
CASSQSSSYEQYF
>NA|TRBV14
CASSPPGANYGYTF
>NA|TRBV11-3
CASSLAISGHLNTGELFF
>NA|TRBV27
CASSLSNEQFF
>NA|TRBV27
CASSPSGGGAGELFF
>NA|TRBV7-8
CASSVSVGDEQYF
>NA|TRBV5-8
CASSLGSSGTDTQYF
>NA|TRBV2
CASSESRDEQFF
>NA|TRBV4-1
CASSEPGLSYEQYF
>NA|TRBV27
CASSFGGGSGELFF
>once|TRBV4-1
CASSQAVGGGYGYTF
>NA|TRBV27
CASSPLKGEQYF
>few|TRBV13
CASSFGDNEQFF
>NA|TRBV4-1
CASSQGSGSTKSYNEQFF
>NA|TRBV27
CASRNPSKRGYEQYF
>NA|TRBV6-5
CASTGGVDEQYF
>NA|TRBV7-2
CASSLVLSSEQFF
>once|TRBV27
CASSSRQGRSSYEQYF
>NA|TRBV18
CASSQDRARQPQHF
>NA|TRBV9
CASSASGVNKETQYF
>NA|TRBV7-9
CASSFRDSYEQYF
>NA|TRBV10-2
CASSESSRLEGYTF
>NA|TRBV5-8
CASSLRRDAYNEQFF
>NA|TRBV27
CASSLLKTGLGTDTQYF